Each of the 16 T cell receptor beta chains below was sequenced from the same sample in a study of T cells in localized non-small cell lung cancer. Assay used: immunoSEQ multiplex PCR; TCRdb lists only in-frame clones, some missing. This sample carries approximately 24,000 clones, about 84% of them seen once, and the ten largest clones take roughly a tenth. Specimen: peripheral blood, collected before any cancer treatment. These receptors all stem from a man aged 40 to 70 with stage III squamous cell lung carcinoma.

This sequence joins TRBV21-1 and TRBJ2-7; the DNA was not used to check the table's D call, TRBD1. TRBV21-1 is reported as a pseudogene. This CDR3 contains 14 residues. The CDR3: CACQWGQPSYEQYV. The CDR3, as DNA: TGTGCCTGCCAGTGGGGGCAACCCTCCTACGAGCAGTACGTC.

CDR3 DNA sequence: TGTGCCAGCAGCTTAAGGGCGGGTTCCTACGAGCAGTACTTC. Translated: CASSLRAGSYEQYF. The chain has TRBV7-9 and TRBJ2-7; maybe TRBD2 (5 bases). CDR1 is SEHNR and CDR2 is FQNEAQ in the germline V gene (reference sequence). The CDR3 is 14 residues long. V dropped 2 bases and J dropped 1 base, with 9 bases sitting between them.

The CDR3 spells CASFPAGGGGELFF. The DNA of the CDR3 is TGCGCCAGCTTTCCTGCCGGAGGCGGCGGGGAGCTGTTTTTT. The chain employs TRBV5-1 and TRBJ2-2; possibly TRBD2 for D (5 bases). Trimming pared 7 bases from V and 7 bases from J, leaving 17 bases between. Germline V CDR1 and CDR2: SGHRS, YFSETQ. This CDR3 is built from 14 residues.

V usage is TRBV6-1 and J usage is TRBJ1-2; 9 bases fit TRBD1. The V gene end was trimmed by 4 bases and the J gene end by 4 bases; junction bases not matched to a gene: 4. This CDR3 has 14 residues. Germline V gene lookup returns CDR1 MNHNS and CDR2 SASEGT. Here the CDR3 reads CASSGGGQGYGYTF. The DNA for the CDR3 is TGTGCCAGCAGTGGAGGGGGACAGGGCTATGGCTACACCTTC.

V gene TRBV13 combines with J gene TRBJ2-6; tentatively, D is TRBD2 (6 bases). The germline V gene has CDR1 PRHDT and CDR2 FYEKMQ (reference sequence). This CDR3 spans 18 amino acids. V lost 4 bases and J lost 3, with 19 bases in between. CDR3 loop: CASSSYWGVQDGANVLTF. The CDR3 nucleotides are TGTGCCAGCAGCTCCTACTGGGGGGTTCAGGATGGGGCCAACGTCCTGACTTTC.

This chain connects TRBV27 to TRBJ2-3; no reliable D call. V was pared by 8 bases and J by 6 bases, with 15 bases between. This CDR3 region has 13 residues. Germline V gene lookup returns CDR1 MNHEY and CDR2 SMNVEV (reference sequence). The CDR3 loop reads CASAVSNEDTQYF. CDR3 bases: TGTGCCAGCGCCGTAAGTAATGAGGATACGCAGTATTTT.

The rearrangement uses TRBV9 and TRBJ2-5, with TRBD2 matching over 9 bases. The CDR3 loop spans 18 amino acids. Germline assignment: CDR1 SGDLS and CDR2 YYNGEE. The J segment lost 4 bases and the V segment lost 0 bases, leaving 13 bases of the junction unmatched. The CDR3 DNA reads as TGTGCCAGCAGCGTAGCTTCAGGGGGTAGCGGGGGCATAGAGACCCAGTACTTC. Residues: CASSVASGGSGGIETQYF.

The rearrangement links TRBV6-1 to TRBJ2-7; D is unresolved. The V and J ends lost 6 bases and 6 bases respectively, with 15 bases between them. This CDR3 has 13 amino acids. CDR1 MNHNS and CDR2 SASEGT come from the germline V gene. CDR3 coding DNA: TGTGCCAGCAGACATATACTATCGAGCGAGCAGTACGTC. Protein sequence: CASRHILSSEQYV.

The chain couples TRBV18 to TRBJ1-3, with 8 bases matching TRBD1. This CDR3 spans 17 amino acids. V was pared by 3 bases and J by 0 bases, with 7 bases of the junction left unmatched. Looked up from germline, CDR1 is KGHSH and CDR2 is LQKENI. The DNA of the CDR3 is TGTGCCAGCTCACCCGGGACAGGCGTTAACTCTGGAAACACCATATATTTT. Its translation: CASSPGTGVNSGNTIYF.

V gene TRBV4-1 combines with J gene TRBJ2-2; unclear D gene. The CDR3 contains 17 residues. The V gene's germline CDR1 is MGHRA and CDR2 YSYEKL. V dropped 0 bases and J dropped 4 bases, with 15 bases sitting between them. For the CDR3, the DNA is TGCGCCAGCAGCCAAGATCATGGTCAACGAGTCACCGGGGAGCTGTTTTTT. Amino acids: CASSQDHGQRVTGELFF.

This chain joins TRBV19 and TRBJ2-2; 10 nucleotides agree with TRBD2. The CDR3 loop spans 17 amino acids. The J segment lost 6 bases and the V segment lost 7 bases, leaving 14 bases of the junction unmatched. Germline-derived CDR1 and CDR2 are LNHDA and SQIVND (reference sequence). In DNA form, the CDR3 reads TGTGCCAGTACTTTTCGGAGCGGGGGGGCCGTAGCCGGGGAGCTGTTTTTT. This encodes CASTFRSGGAVAGELFF.

The rearrangement links TRBV14 to TRBJ2-1; D is ambiguous. Germline V gives CDR1 SGHDN, CDR2 FVKESK. V lost 5 bases to trimming and J lost 6 bases, with 20 bases between them. CDR3 size: 16 residues. The CDR3: CASSGTGLRVSNEQFF. In DNA, the CDR3 is TGTGCCAGCAGCGGCACGGGTCTTAGGGTTTCCAATGAGCAGTTCTTC.

This chain connects TRBV7-9 to TRBJ1-3; tentative D call: TRBD1 (6 bases). CDR1 and CDR2 (germline): SEHNR, FQNEAQ (reference sequence). This CDR3 spans 16 amino acids. V was cut by 4 bases and J by 0 bases, with 13 bases left in between. CDR3 coding DNA: TGTGCCAGCAGCTCAAACAGGGCTTCCTCTGGAAACACCATATATTTT. As protein: CASSSNRASSGNTIYF.

This clone was observed once. The rearrangement joins TRBV18 to TRBJ1-6, with TRBD1 identical over 7 bases. The V and J ends lost 5 bases and 7 bases, in that order; junction bases with no gene match: 8. Germline V gene sequence: CDR1 KGHSH, CDR2 LQKENI. The CDR3 loop spans 15 amino acids. The CDR3 DNA follows: TGTGCCAGCTCAGCGTCCCGGGACAGAAATTCACCCCTCCACTTT. This codes for CASSASRDRNSPLHF.

The V call is TRBV28, the J call TRBJ2-1, with 11 bases that match TRBD1. The length of the CDR3 is 15 residues. Germline CDR1 is MDHEN and CDR2 is SYDVKM. V dropped 7 bases and J dropped 9; count of bases not matched to a gene: 11. DNA for the CDR3: TGTGCCAGCAACCCCCGAGGACAGGGGGCGCGTGAGCAGTTCTTC. This sequence encodes CASNPRGQGAREQFF.

The chain combines TRBV6-1 with TRBJ2-1, with unresolved D. The CDR3 consists of 14 residues. Trimming took 5 bases from V and 2 from J, leaving 10 bases between them. Germline CDR1 reads MNHNS; CDR2 reads SASEGT. The DNA for the CDR3 is TGTGCCAGCAGTACCTTGAGCCCCTACAATGAGCAGTTCTTC. Its translation: CASSTLSPYNEQFF.